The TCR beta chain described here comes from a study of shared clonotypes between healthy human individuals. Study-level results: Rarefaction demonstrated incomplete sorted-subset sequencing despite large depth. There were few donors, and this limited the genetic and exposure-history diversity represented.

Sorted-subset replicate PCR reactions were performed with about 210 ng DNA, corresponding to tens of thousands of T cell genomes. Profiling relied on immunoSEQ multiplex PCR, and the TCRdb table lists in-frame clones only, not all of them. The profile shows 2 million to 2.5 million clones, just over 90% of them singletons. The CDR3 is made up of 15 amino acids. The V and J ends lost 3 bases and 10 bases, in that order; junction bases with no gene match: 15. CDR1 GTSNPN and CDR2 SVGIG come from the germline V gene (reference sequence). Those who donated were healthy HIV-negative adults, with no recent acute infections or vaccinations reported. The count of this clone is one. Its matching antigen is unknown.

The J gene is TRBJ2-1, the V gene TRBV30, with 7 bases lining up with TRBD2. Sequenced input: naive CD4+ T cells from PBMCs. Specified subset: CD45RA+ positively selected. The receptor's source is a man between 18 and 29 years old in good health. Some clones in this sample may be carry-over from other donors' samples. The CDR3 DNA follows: TGTGCCTGGAGCTGGGAGGTAGCGGGTTCTAGGGAGCAGTTCTTC. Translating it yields CAWSWEVAGSREQFF. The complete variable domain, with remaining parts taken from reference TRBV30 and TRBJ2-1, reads SQTIHQWPATLVQPVGSPLSLECTVEGTSNPNLYWYRQAAGRGLQLLFYSVGIGQISSEVPQNLSASRPQDRQFILSSKKLLLSDSGFYLCAWSWEVAGSREQFFGPGTRLTVL.